These T cell receptor beta chains were read from a single sample in a study of human T cells and chemical hapten exposure. TCRdb ran MiXCR on the RACE reads and lists one entry per CDR3 protein. This repertoire shows some 170,000 distinct CDR3 sequences, about a quarter found once; its top ten account for around 2.3%. The starting material was whole blood, obtained in connection with sensitization to the hapten diphenylcyclopropenone (DPC). The receptors shown here come from a woman under 30 with alopecia areata. Some clones in this sample may be carry-over from other donors' samples. CDR3s include the opening cysteine and the closing phenylalanine or tryptophan. Each record gives: J gene, D gene, clone size, V gene, CDR3 protein, CDR3 DNA. The D gene is left open where the match is weak. Size is stated for part of the rows, as once, few or many counts, or as a class when the clone is expanded.

>TRBJ2-7|TRBD2|few|TRBV10-2
CASRSGGPLYEQYF
TGCGCCAGCAGGAGCGGGGGGCCCCTCTACGAGCAGTACTTC
>TRBJ2-4|TRBD2|few|TRBV7-2
CASSSRTGTISHF
TGTGCCAGCAGCTCCCGGACCGGGACTATCTCACACTTC
>TRBJ1-6|TRBD1|few|TRBV5-4
CASSLGQGALSPLHF
TGTGCCAGCAGCTTGGGACAGGGGGCCTTATCACCCCTCCACTTT
>TRBJ2-7|TRBD1|few|TRBV2
CASSESDRAYEQYF
TGTGCCAGCAGTGAGTCGGACAGGGCCTACGAGCAGTACTTC
>TRBJ1-2|.|.|TRBV29-1
CSVERRDGYTF
TGCAGCGTTGAACGCCGGGATGGCTACACCTTC
>TRBJ1-2|.|many|TRBV12-3/TRBV12-4
CASSFSGRNYGYTF
TGTGCCAGCAGCTTCTCTGGACGGAACTATGGCTACACCTTC
>TRBJ1-1|.|few|TRBV20-1
CSARENTEAFF
TGCAGTGCTAGAGAGAACACTGAAGCTTTCTTT
>TRBJ1-1|.|.|TRBV27
CASSTRRQANTEAFF
TGTGCCAGCAGCACCCGGAGACAGGCTAACACTGAAGCTTTCTTT
>TRBJ2-7|TRBD1|.|TRBV15
CATSSGEQGSIYEQYF
TGTGCCACCAGCAGCGGGGAACAGGGGTCAATCTACGAGCAGTACTTC
>TRBJ2-3|.|.|TRBV6-1
CASSLGPSNTDTQYF
TGTGCCAGCAGTCTGGGACCTTCCAACACAGATACGCAGTATTTT
>TRBJ2-5|.|once|TRBV5-1
CASSLETVQETQYF
TGCGCCAGCAGCTTGGAAACAGTTCAAGAGACCCAGTACTTC
>TRBJ2-5|TRBD2|few|TRBV3-1
CASSRSGGQETQYF
TGTGCCAGCAGCCGTAGCGGGGGACAAGAGACCCAGTACTTC
>TRBJ2-1|TRBD2|few|TRBV11-2
CASSFGTNYEQFF
TGTGCCAGCAGCTTCGGGACTAATTATGAGCAGTTCTTC
>TRBJ1-1|.|.|TRBV29-1
CSVYRVGMNTEAFF
TGCAGCGTTTACAGGGTCGGGATGAACACTGAAGCTTTCTTT
>TRBJ2-1|TRBD2|.|TRBV4-1
CASSQDWGGINEQFF
TGCGCCAGCAGCCAAGATTGGGGGGGTATAAATGAGCAGTTCTTC
>TRBJ2-1|TRBD2|few|TRBV3-1
CASSQDRAGGHNEQFF
TGTGCCAGCAGCCAAGACAGGGCGGGGGGGCATAATGAGCAGTTCTTC
>TRBJ1-4|.|few|TRBV27
CASRRDGERRLFF
TGTGCCAGCAGAAGGGACGGGGAAAGGCGACTGTTTTTT
>TRBJ2-3|TRBD2|few|TRBV7-3
CASSLAGGSGTDTQYF
TGTGCCAGCAGCTTGGCGGGGGGTTCAGGCACAGATACGCAGTATTTT
>TRBJ2-2|.|.|TRBV5-6
CASSPRRFNTGELFF
TGTGCCAGCAGCCCCCGTCGCTTTAACACCGGGGAGCTGTTTTTT
>TRBJ1-6|.|few|TRBV4-3
CASSRTVGSPLHF
TGCGCCAGCAGCAGGACAGTGGGTTCACCCCTCCACTTT
>TRBJ2-3|.|.|TRBV11-2
CASSPIQSSTDTQYF
TGTGCCAGCAGCCCAATCCAGTCTAGCACAGATACGCAGTATTTT
>TRBJ1-5|.|many|TRBV12-3/TRBV12-4
CASSFYGKGWPQHF
TGTGCCAGCAGTTTTTACGGGAAGGGGTGGCCCCAGCATTTT
>TRBJ2-1|.|many|TRBV9
CASSVGQYNEQFF
TGTGCCAGCAGCGTAGGACAGTACAATGAGCAGTTCTTC